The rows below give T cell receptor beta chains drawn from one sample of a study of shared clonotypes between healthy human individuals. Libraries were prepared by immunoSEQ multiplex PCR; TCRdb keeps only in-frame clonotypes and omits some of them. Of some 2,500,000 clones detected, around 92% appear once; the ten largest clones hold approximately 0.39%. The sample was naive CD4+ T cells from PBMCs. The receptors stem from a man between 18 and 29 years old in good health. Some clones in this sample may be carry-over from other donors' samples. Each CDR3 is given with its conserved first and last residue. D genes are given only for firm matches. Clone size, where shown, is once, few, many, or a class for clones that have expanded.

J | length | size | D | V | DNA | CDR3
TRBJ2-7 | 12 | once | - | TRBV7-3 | TGTGCCAGCAGCTTAGTTCCAAACGAGCAGTACTTC | CASSLVPNEQYF
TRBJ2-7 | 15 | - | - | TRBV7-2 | TGTGCCAGCAGCTTCCCCGGACATCTCTCCTACGAGCAGTACTTC | CASSFPGHLSYEQYF
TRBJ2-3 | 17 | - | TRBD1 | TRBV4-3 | TGCGCCAGCAGCCAACAGGGCGGACAGGGACACACAGATACGCAGTATTTT | CASSQQGGQGHTDTQYF
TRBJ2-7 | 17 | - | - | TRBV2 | TGTGCCAGCAACCCAATGAAGCTGGGGGGTTCCCCCTACGAGCAGTACTTC | CASNPMKLGGSPYEQYF
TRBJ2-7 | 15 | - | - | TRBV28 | TGTGCCAGCAGTCCACCTTCCAGGGAATCCTACGAGCAGTACTTC | CASSPPSRESYEQYF
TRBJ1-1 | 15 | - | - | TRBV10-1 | TGCGCCAGCAGTGAGTCTGGGGGCACGTACACTGAAGCTTTCTTT | CASSESGGTYTEAFF
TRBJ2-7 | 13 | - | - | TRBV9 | TGTGCCAGCAGCCCTAACCAGTACTACGAGCAGTACTTC | CASSPNQYYEQYF
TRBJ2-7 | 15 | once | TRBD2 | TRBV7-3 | TGTGCCAGCAGCTTGACTAGCGGGAGGTCCTACGAGCAGTACTTC | CASSLTSGRSYEQYF
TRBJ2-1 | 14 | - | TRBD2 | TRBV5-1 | TGCGCCAGCAGCCCTAGCGGGAGCCACAATGAGCAGTTCTTC | CASSPSGSHNEQFF
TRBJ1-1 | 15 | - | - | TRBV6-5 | TGTGCCAGCAGTTTGGGCAGGGTGATGAACACTGAAGCTTTCTTT | CASSLGRVMNTEAFF
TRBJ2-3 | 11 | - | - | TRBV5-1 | TGCGCCAGCAGTCGGACAGATACGCAGTATTTT | CASSRTDTQYF
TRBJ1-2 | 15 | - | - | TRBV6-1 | TGTGCCACCACCAAGGCCGCCGGGGACGGCTATGGCTACACCTTC | CATTKAAGDGYGYTF
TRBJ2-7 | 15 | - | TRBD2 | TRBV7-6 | TGTGCCAGCAGCCCCCCCCTAGCGGGAGTAGGTGAGCAGTACTTC | CASSPPLAGVGEQYF
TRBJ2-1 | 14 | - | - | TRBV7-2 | TGTGCCAGCAGCTCTGTATGGACCTACAATGAGCAGTTCTTC | CASSSVWTYNEQFF
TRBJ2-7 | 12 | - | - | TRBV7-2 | TGTGCCAGCAGCTCAAGATCGTACGAGCAGTACTTC | CASSSRSYEQYF
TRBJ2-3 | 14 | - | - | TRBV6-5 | TGTGCCAGCAGTTACGGGCAGGTCACAGATACGCAGTATTTT | CASSYGQVTDTQYF
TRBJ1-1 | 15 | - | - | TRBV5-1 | TGCGCCAGCAGCACCGGACAGCTAGAGAACACTGAAGCTTTCTTT | CASSTGQLENTEAFF
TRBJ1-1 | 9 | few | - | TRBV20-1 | TGCAGCACTGGTGGTGAAGCTTTCTTT | CSTGGEAFF
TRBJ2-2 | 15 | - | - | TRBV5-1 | TGCGCCAGCAGCTTGATTGGGGAAACTACCGGGGAGCTGTTTTTT | CASSLIGETTGELFF
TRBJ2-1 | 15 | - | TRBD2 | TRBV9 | TGTGCCAGCAGCGTAGGGACTAGCTTTTACAATGAGCAGTTCTTC | CASSVGTSFYNEQFF
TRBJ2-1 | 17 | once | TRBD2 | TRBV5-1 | TGCGCCAGTGGGGGACTAGCGGGGAGGAGGACGTACAATGAGCAGTTCTTC | CASGGLAGRRTYNEQFF
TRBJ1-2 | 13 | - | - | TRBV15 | TGTGCCACCAGCAGAGATGTAGGGACTGGCTACACCTTC | CATSRDVGTGYTF
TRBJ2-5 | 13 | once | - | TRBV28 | TGTGCCAGCAGTTCCTTATTGGGCGGGGCCCAGTACTTC | CASSSLLGGAQYF
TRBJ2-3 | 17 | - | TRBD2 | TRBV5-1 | TGCGCCAGCAGCTTGCAGGGGACTAGCGGGAGTTCAGATACGCAGTATTTT | CASSLQGTSGSSDTQYF
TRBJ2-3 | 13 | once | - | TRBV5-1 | TGCGCCAGCAGCTCCGACAACGCAGATACGCAGTATTTT | CASSSDNADTQYF
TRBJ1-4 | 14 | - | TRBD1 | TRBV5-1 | TGCGCCAGCAGCTTGGAGGCAGGGGGTGGTCTCCTGTTTTTT | CASSLEAGGGLLFF
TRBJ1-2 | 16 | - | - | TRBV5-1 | TGCGCCAGCAGCTTGCGGGCAGGGGACTCCTCCTATGGCTACACCTTC | CASSLRAGDSSYGYTF
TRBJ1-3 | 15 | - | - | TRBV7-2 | TGTGCCAGCAGCTATTGGCAAACGTCGGGAAACACCATATATTTT | CASSYWQTSGNTIYF
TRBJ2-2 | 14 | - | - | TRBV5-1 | TGCGCCAGCAGCTTGGCAGGTGGGACCGGGGAGCTGTTTTTT | CASSLAGGTGELFF
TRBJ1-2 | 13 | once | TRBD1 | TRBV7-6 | TGTGCCAGCAGCCCGGACAGGGGATATGGCTACACCTTC | CASSPDRGYGYTF
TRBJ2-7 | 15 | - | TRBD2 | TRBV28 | TGTGCCAGCAGAACCTCTAGCGGGCCGTCCTACGAGCAGTACTTC | CASRTSSGPSYEQYF
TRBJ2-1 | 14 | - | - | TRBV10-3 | TGTGCCAGGGGGAGAGAGACTACCTACAATGAGCAGTTCTTC | CARGRETTYNEQFF
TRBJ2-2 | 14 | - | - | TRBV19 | TGTGCCAGTAGGCCCGAAGCCACGGCCGGGGAGCTGTTTTTT | CASRPEATAGELFF
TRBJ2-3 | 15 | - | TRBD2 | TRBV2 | TGTGCCAGCACTAAACTAGCGGGAGGGCGGGATACGCAGTATTTT | CASTKLAGGRDTQYF
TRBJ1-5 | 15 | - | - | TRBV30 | TGTGCCTGGAGGACCCGACAGGACCCGAATCAGCCCCAGCATTTT | CAWRTRQDPNQPQHF
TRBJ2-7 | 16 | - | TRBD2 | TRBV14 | TGTGCCAGCAGCACTAGCGGGAGGCCCTTCTCCTACGAGCAGTACTTC | CASSTSGRPFSYEQYF
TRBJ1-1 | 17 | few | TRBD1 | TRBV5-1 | TGCGCCAGCAGCTTGTCGGGACAGACCCCACTCAACACTGAAGCTTTCTTT | CASSLSGQTPLNTEAFF
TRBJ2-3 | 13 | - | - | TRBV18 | TGTGCCAGCTCACCAGGTATCACAGATACGCAGTATTTT | CASSPGITDTQYF
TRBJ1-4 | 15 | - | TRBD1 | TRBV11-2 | TGTGCCAGCAGGTTAGGACAGGTGATTAATGAAAAACTGTTTTTT | CASRLGQVINEKLFF
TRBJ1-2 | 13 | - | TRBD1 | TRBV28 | TGTGCCAGCAGCACCAGGGGGCCCTATGGCTACACCTTC | CASSTRGPYGYTF
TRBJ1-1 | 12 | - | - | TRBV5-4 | TGTGCCAGCAGCCTGGAGGGGGGAAGAGCTTTCTTT | CASSLEGGRAFF
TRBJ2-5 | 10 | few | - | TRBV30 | TGTGCCTGGAGTCAAGAGACCCAGTACTTC | CAWSQETQYF
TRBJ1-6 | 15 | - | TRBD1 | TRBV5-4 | TGTGCCAGCAGCTCGGGGACAGCGGGAAATTCACCCCTCCACTTT | CASSSGTAGNSPLHF
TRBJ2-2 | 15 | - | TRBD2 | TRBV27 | TGTGCCAGCACCCATGGGGGGGAGTGGGGCGGGGAGCTGTTTTTT | CASTHGGEWGGELFF
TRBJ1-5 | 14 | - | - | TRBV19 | TGTGCCAGTAGTATTTACTCTAGCAATCAGCCCCAGCATTTT | CASSIYSSNQPQHF
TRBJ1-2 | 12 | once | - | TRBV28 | TGTGCCAGCGCGGCAGCGAGCTATGGCTACACCTTC | CASAAASYGYTF
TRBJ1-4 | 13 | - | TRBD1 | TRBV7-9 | TGTGCCGGCGCTGGGACAGCTAATGAAAAACTGTTTTTT | CAGAGTANEKLFF
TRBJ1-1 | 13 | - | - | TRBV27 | TGTGCCAGCAGTTCACACTCAGGGTTTGAAGCTTTCTTT | CASSSHSGFEAFF
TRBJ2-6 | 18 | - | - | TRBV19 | TGTGCCAGTAGCTTGACAGGCCTTAAGCTATCCGGGGCCAACGTCCTGACTTTC | CASSLTGLKLSGANVLTF
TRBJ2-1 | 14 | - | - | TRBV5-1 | TGCGCCAGCAGCTTGGAGGGCGCCAGGAATGAGCAGTTCTTC | CASSLEGARNEQFF
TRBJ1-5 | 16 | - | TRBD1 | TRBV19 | TGTGCCAGTAGAATTAGACAGGGGGCCGACAATCAGCCCCAGCATTTT | CASRIRQGADNQPQHF
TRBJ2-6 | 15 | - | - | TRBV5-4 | TGTGCCAGCAGCTTGGACCTCTCTGGGGCCAACGTCCTGACTTTC | CASSLDLSGANVLTF
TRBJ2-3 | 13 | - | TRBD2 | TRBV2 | TGTGCCAACTCTAGCGGACGCACAGATACGCAGTATTTT | CANSSGRTDTQYF
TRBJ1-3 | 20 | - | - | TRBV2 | TGTGCCAGCAGTGATCCGGCAGGGTATTATGATGCAAGAGCGGGAAACACCATATATTTT | CASSDPAGYYDARAGNTIYF
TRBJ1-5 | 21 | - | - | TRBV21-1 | TGTGCCAGCAGCCACGAGACCGAAAGTTTATTGGGACACAGCCCCAATCAGCCCCAGCATTTT | CASSHETESLLGHSPNQPQHF
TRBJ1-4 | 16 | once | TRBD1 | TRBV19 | TGTGCCAATACGACAGGGGGTGTTGCAACTAATGAAAAACTGTTTTTT | CANTTGGVATNEKLFF
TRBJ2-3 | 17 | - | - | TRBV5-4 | TGTGCCAGCAGCTTGGCCGCCAGGGGGGCACCCACAGATACGCAGTATTTT | CASSLAARGAPTDTQYF
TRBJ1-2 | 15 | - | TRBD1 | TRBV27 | TGTGCCAGCAGTTCACCGGGACAGGGTTACTATGGCTACACCTTC | CASSSPGQGYYGYTF